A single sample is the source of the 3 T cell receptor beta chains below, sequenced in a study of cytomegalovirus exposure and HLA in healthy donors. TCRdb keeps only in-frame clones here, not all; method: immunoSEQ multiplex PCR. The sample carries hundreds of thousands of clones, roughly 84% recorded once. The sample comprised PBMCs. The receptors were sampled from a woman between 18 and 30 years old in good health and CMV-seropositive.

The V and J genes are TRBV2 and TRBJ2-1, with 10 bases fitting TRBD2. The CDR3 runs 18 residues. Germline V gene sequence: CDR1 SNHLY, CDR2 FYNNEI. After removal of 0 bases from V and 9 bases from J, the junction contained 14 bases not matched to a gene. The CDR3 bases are TGTGCCAGCAGTGAAGCGCTGCCTAGCGGGAGTGGGCGGGGTGAGCAGTTCTTC. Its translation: CASSEALPSGSGRGEQFF.

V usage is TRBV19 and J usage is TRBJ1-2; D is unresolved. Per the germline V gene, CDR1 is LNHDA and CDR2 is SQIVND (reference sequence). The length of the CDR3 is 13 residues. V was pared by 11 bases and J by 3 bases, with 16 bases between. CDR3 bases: TGTGCCCACGGGAGGGAGTTCTACTATGGCTACACCTTC. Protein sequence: CAHGREFYYGYTF.

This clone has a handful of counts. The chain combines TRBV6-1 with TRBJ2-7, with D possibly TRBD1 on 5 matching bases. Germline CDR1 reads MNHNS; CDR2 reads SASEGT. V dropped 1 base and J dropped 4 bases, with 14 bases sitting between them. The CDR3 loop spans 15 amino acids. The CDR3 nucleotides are TGTGCCAGCAGTGAAGAAGACAGTACCTTTTACGAGCAGTACTTC. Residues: CASSEEDSTFYEQYF.